Listed below are T cell receptor beta chains from one sample, sequenced in a study of beta chain features in type 1 diabetes. Only in-frame clones appear in the TCRdb table, and some are missing; sequencing was by immunoSEQ multiplex PCR. The sample has 200,000 to 250,000 clones, about 26% seen once. Sequencing was done on a sample of central memory CD4+ T cells from blood. The receptors here all came from a man younger than 45 in good health. Each CDR3 is given with its conserved first and last residue. Fields, in order: V gene, D gene, clone size, J gene, CDR3 DNA, CDR3 protein. A D gene is named only where the DNA matches it firmly. Size values are once, few and many counts, or a class for expanded clones, and some rows have none.

V gene: TRBV28
D gene: -
clone size: -
J gene: TRBJ2-5
CDR3 DNA: TGTGCCAGCAGTTTGGCGCCGGGGCAAGAGACCCAGTACTTC
CDR3 protein: CASSLAPGQETQYF

V gene: TRBV5-1
D gene: -
clone size: -
J gene: TRBJ2-5
CDR3 DNA: TGCGCCAGCAGCTTGAGACTAGACCAAGAGACCCAGTACTTC
CDR3 protein: CASSLRLDQETQYF

V gene: TRBV9
D gene: -
clone size: few
J gene: TRBJ1-2
CDR3 DNA: TGTGCCAGCAGCGTCGACAGTAACTATGGCTACACCTTC
CDR3 protein: CASSVDSNYGYTF

V gene: TRBV18
D gene: -
clone size: -
J gene: TRBJ2-7
CDR3 DNA: TGTGCCAGCTCCTCGGCGTCCTACGAGCAGTACTTC
CDR3 protein: CASSSASYEQYF

V gene: TRBV7-9
D gene: -
clone size: many
J gene: TRBJ2-1
CDR3 DNA: TGTGCCAGCAGCTTAGACGGGTATGAGCAGTTCTTC
CDR3 protein: CASSLDGYEQFF

V gene: TRBV29-1
D gene: TRBD1
clone size: few
J gene: TRBJ1-6
CDR3 DNA: TGCAGCGCCCGAGGACAGGGGAATTCACCCCTCCACTTT
CDR3 protein: CSARGQGNSPLHF

V gene: TRBV6-1
D gene: -
clone size: -
J gene: TRBJ2-1
CDR3 DNA: TGTGCCAGCAGTGAAGAAGGGACCGGTGAGCAGTTCTTC
CDR3 protein: CASSEEGTGEQFF

V gene: TRBV7-2
D gene: -
clone size: -
J gene: TRBJ2-6
CDR3 DNA: TGTGCCAGCAGCTTAGCGGTTTCGGGCTCTGGGGCCAACGTCCTGACTTTC
CDR3 protein: CASSLAVSGSGANVLTF

V gene: TRBV7-2
D gene: -
clone size: few
J gene: TRBJ2-2
CDR3 DNA: TGTGCCACCTATAACACCGGGGAGCTGTTTTTT
CDR3 protein: CATYNTGELFF

V gene: TRBV11-2
D gene: TRBD2
clone size: -
J gene: TRBJ2-4
CDR3 DNA: TGTGCCAGCAGCTCCCTGCGGGGAGGGAGATCCAAAAACATTCAGTACTTC
CDR3 protein: CASSSLRGGRSKNIQYF

V gene: TRBV30
D gene: -
clone size: few
J gene: TRBJ1-5
CDR3 DNA: TGTGCCTGGAGTGTCGATAGCAATCAGCCCCAGCATTTT
CDR3 protein: CAWSVDSNQPQHF

V gene: TRBV29-1
D gene: -
clone size: -
J gene: TRBJ1-1
CDR3 DNA: TGCAGCGCTAGGGAGAACACTGAAGCTTTCTTT
CDR3 protein: CSARENTEAFF

V gene: TRBV2
D gene: TRBD2
clone size: -
J gene: TRBJ2-5
CDR3 DNA: TGTGCCAGCAGTGGTGGTCTAGCGGGAGTAGGAGAGAGAGAGACCCAGTACTTC
CDR3 protein: CASSGGLAGVGERETQYF

V gene: TRBV5-1
D gene: -
clone size: -
J gene: TRBJ1-4
CDR3 DNA: TGCGCCAGCAGCTTGGGGTTGTTGTGGCAGGGAACAGGAACTAATGAAAAACTGTTTTTT
CDR3 protein: CASSLGLLWQGTGTNEKLFF

V gene: TRBV30
D gene: TRBD2
clone size: few
J gene: TRBJ2-1
CDR3 DNA: TGTGCCTGGAGCGAGGGACTAGCGGGAATCGATGAGCAGTTCTTC
CDR3 protein: CAWSEGLAGIDEQFF

V gene: TRBV7-9
D gene: TRBD2
clone size: few
J gene: TRBJ2-2
CDR3 DNA: TGTGCCATCACCGGGACTAGCGGGGGAAACACCGGGGAGCTGTTTTTT
CDR3 protein: CAITGTSGGNTGELFF

V gene: TRBV7-9
D gene: -
clone size: -
J gene: TRBJ2-3
CDR3 DNA: TGTGCCAGCAGCTTAAGTAGCGGCAGCACAGATACGCAGTATTTT
CDR3 protein: CASSLSSGSTDTQYF

V gene: TRBV7-2
D gene: -
clone size: -
J gene: TRBJ1-5
CDR3 DNA: TGTGCCAGCAGCTTAGGCCGTATTAGGCAGCCCCAGCATTTT
CDR3 protein: CASSLGRIRQPQHF

V gene: TRBV5-4
D gene: TRBD2
clone size: -
J gene: TRBJ2-3
CDR3 DNA: TGTGCCAGCAGCCCTAAGGGGAGCGGGAGGGCCTCTGAGCAGTATTTT
CDR3 protein: CASSPKGSGRASEQYF

V gene: TRBV11-2
D gene: -
clone size: few
J gene: TRBJ2-5
CDR3 DNA: TGTGCCAGCAGCTTAGATAACCAACCGGGGGAGACCCAGTACTTC
CDR3 protein: CASSLDNQPGETQYF

V gene: TRBV10-3
D gene: TRBD1
clone size: many
J gene: TRBJ2-7
CDR3 DNA: TGTGCCATCAGTGAGTCGAGGGGGCAGCTTGCCGAGCAGTACTTC
CDR3 protein: CAISESRGQLAEQYF

V gene: TRBV7-9
D gene: -
clone size: -
J gene: TRBJ2-3
CDR3 DNA: TGTGCCAGCAGCCCGGTAGGCGGGAAGATTCCGGATACGCAGTATTTT
CDR3 protein: CASSPVGGKIPDTQYF

V gene: TRBV6-1
D gene: -
clone size: -
J gene: TRBJ1-1
CDR3 DNA: TGTGCCAGCAGTTCCGGGGCCAGTGGGGACACTGAAGCTTTCTTT
CDR3 protein: CASSSGASGDTEAFF

V gene: TRBV6-1
D gene: -
clone size: -
J gene: TRBJ2-5
CDR3 DNA: TGTGCCAGCAGTGCAGGGTCGGAAGAGACCCAGTACTTC
CDR3 protein: CASSAGSEETQYF

V gene: TRBV25-1
D gene: -
clone size: -
J gene: TRBJ2-3
CDR3 DNA: TGTGCCAGCAGTGCCCCGGGACACACAGATACGCAGTATTTT
CDR3 protein: CASSAPGHTDTQYF

V gene: TRBV2
D gene: TRBD1
clone size: -
J gene: TRBJ1-1
CDR3 DNA: TGTGCCAGTGGGACAGGTGGACAGGGTGCTTTCTTT
CDR3 protein: CASGTGGQGAFF

V gene: TRBV13
D gene: TRBD2
clone size: few
J gene: TRBJ2-3
CDR3 DNA: TGTGCCAGCAGCTCAGGGACTAGTTCAGATACGCAGTATTTT
CDR3 protein: CASSSGTSSDTQYF

V gene: TRBV5-6
D gene: -
clone size: few
J gene: TRBJ2-3
CDR3 DNA: TGTGCCAGCAGCTTGGCAGCCGGAATCGATACGCAGTATTTT
CDR3 protein: CASSLAAGIDTQYF

V gene: TRBV18
D gene: -
clone size: -
J gene: TRBJ2-1
CDR3 DNA: TGTGCCAGCTCACCAGTAAGGGATTCGCATGAGCAGTTCTTC
CDR3 protein: CASSPVRDSHEQFF

V gene: TRBV7-9
D gene: -
clone size: -
J gene: TRBJ2-1
CDR3 DNA: TGTGCCGTGGGACAAAACTACAATGAGCAGTTCTTC
CDR3 protein: CAVGQNYNEQFF

V gene: TRBV7-9
D gene: -
clone size: few
J gene: TRBJ1-6
CDR3 DNA: TGTGCCAGCAGCTCCGCCGAATCACCCCTCCACTTT
CDR3 protein: CASSSAESPLHF

V gene: TRBV15
D gene: -
clone size: -
J gene: TRBJ2-5
CDR3 DNA: TGTGCCACCAGCAGAGCTCTCAGGAGCCAAGAGACCCAGTACTTC
CDR3 protein: CATSRALRSQETQYF

V gene: TRBV30
D gene: -
clone size: -
J gene: TRBJ2-7
CDR3 DNA: TGTGCCTGGCGTCCCGGGCCCATCCCCGAGCAGTACTTC
CDR3 protein: CAWRPGPIPEQYF

V gene: TRBV11-1
D gene: -
clone size: few
J gene: TRBJ2-3
CDR3 DNA: TGTGCCAGCAGCGTACTTGCGGATACGCAGTATTTT
CDR3 protein: CASSVLADTQYF

V gene: TRBV5-4
D gene: -
clone size: -
J gene: TRBJ2-2
CDR3 DNA: TGTGCCAGCAGCTTGGAGTGGTCCGGGGAGCTGTTTTTT
CDR3 protein: CASSLEWSGELFF

V gene: TRBV15
D gene: TRBD2
clone size: -
J gene: TRBJ2-4
CDR3 DNA: TGTGCCACCAGCAGAGCGTTTAGCGGGGGGGCCGGAAACATTCAGTACTTC
CDR3 protein: CATSRAFSGGAGNIQYF

V gene: TRBV28
D gene: -
clone size: few
J gene: TRBJ2-7
CDR3 DNA: TGTGCCAGCAGTTCGCAATACGAGCAGTACTTC
CDR3 protein: CASSSQYEQYF

V gene: TRBV7-9
D gene: TRBD1
clone size: few
J gene: TRBJ2-7
CDR3 DNA: TGTGCCAGCAGCAGGACAGGGGATGCGCAGTACTTC
CDR3 protein: CASSRTGDAQYF

V gene: TRBV7-9
D gene: -
clone size: -
J gene: TRBJ1-2
CDR3 DNA: TGTGCCAGCAGCTATGAGGGGAGAGGCTACACCTTC
CDR3 protein: CASSYEGRGYTF

V gene: TRBV7-2
D gene: TRBD2
clone size: -
J gene: TRBJ2-3
CDR3 DNA: TGTGCCAGCAGCTCTAAAAGCGGGAGGTTAGATACGCAGTATTTT
CDR3 protein: CASSSKSGRLDTQYF

V gene: TRBV11-2
D gene: -
clone size: few
J gene: TRBJ2-3
CDR3 DNA: TGTGCCACCTCGGGTTGGGGGGATACGCAGTATTTT
CDR3 protein: CATSGWGDTQYF

V gene: TRBV30
D gene: -
clone size: -
J gene: TRBJ2-7
CDR3 DNA: TGTGCCTGGAGTAGGGAGGCAAGGTACGAGCAGTACTTC
CDR3 protein: CAWSREARYEQYF

V gene: TRBV30
D gene: -
clone size: few
J gene: TRBJ1-1
CDR3 DNA: TGTGCCACCAAACGGGGGCTGTGGACTGAAGCTTTCTTT
CDR3 protein: CATKRGLWTEAFF

V gene: TRBV5-1
D gene: TRBD2
clone size: -
J gene: TRBJ2-5
CDR3 DNA: TGCGCCAGCACCCTGGGCGGGGGCCAAGAGACCCAGTACTTC
CDR3 protein: CASTLGGGQETQYF

V gene: TRBV2
D gene: -
clone size: few
J gene: TRBJ1-2
CDR3 DNA: TGTGCCAGCAGTGAAGGCTCAAAATGGTATGGCTACACCTTC
CDR3 protein: CASSEGSKWYGYTF

V gene: TRBV5-6
D gene: TRBD1
clone size: few
J gene: TRBJ2-1
CDR3 DNA: TGTGCCAGCAGCCCCGGACAGGGGCGCAGTGGGCAGTTCTTC
CDR3 protein: CASSPGQGRSGQFF

V gene: TRBV7-8
D gene: TRBD2
clone size: few
J gene: TRBJ2-1
CDR3 DNA: TGTGCCAGCAGCTTAGCCTCTGGACTAGCGGGACATGAGCAGTTCTTC
CDR3 protein: CASSLASGLAGHEQFF

V gene: TRBV6-5
D gene: -
clone size: -
J gene: TRBJ2-7
CDR3 DNA: TGTGCCAGCAGCCGCGTTGTCAGCTCCTACGAGCAGTACTTC
CDR3 protein: CASSRVVSSYEQYF

V gene: TRBV5-1
D gene: -
clone size: few
J gene: TRBJ1-6
CDR3 DNA: TGCGCCAGCAGCTTGGACCGATCAGAGTCACCCCTCCACTTT
CDR3 protein: CASSLDRSESPLHF

V gene: TRBV29-1
D gene: TRBD1
clone size: few
J gene: TRBJ1-2
CDR3 DNA: TGCAGCGTTACTGGGACAGGGTACGGCTACACCTTC
CDR3 protein: CSVTGTGYGYTF

V gene: TRBV7-2
D gene: -
clone size: -
J gene: TRBJ2-5
CDR3 DNA: TGTGCCAGCCTAGTACGTCAAGAGACCCAGTACTTC
CDR3 protein: CASLVRQETQYF

V gene: TRBV5-1
D gene: -
clone size: -
J gene: TRBJ2-7
CDR3 DNA: TGCGCCAGCAGCTTGCGTTCACTGGGCTCTAGCGAGCAGTACTTC
CDR3 protein: CASSLRSLGSSEQYF

V gene: TRBV10-3
D gene: -
clone size: -
J gene: TRBJ2-1
CDR3 DNA: TGTGCCATCAGTGTAGGGGGGACCTACAATGAGCAGTTCTTC
CDR3 protein: CAISVGGTYNEQFF

V gene: TRBV30
D gene: -
clone size: -
J gene: TRBJ1-5
CDR3 DNA: TGTGCCTGGAGGGGGGGGCCCAATCAGCCCCAGCATTTT
CDR3 protein: CAWRGGPNQPQHF

V gene: TRBV11-2
D gene: -
clone size: -
J gene: TRBJ2-1
CDR3 DNA: TGTGCCAGCAGCCAGGGCGGGTTAGGGTTCTTC
CDR3 protein: CASSQGGLGFF